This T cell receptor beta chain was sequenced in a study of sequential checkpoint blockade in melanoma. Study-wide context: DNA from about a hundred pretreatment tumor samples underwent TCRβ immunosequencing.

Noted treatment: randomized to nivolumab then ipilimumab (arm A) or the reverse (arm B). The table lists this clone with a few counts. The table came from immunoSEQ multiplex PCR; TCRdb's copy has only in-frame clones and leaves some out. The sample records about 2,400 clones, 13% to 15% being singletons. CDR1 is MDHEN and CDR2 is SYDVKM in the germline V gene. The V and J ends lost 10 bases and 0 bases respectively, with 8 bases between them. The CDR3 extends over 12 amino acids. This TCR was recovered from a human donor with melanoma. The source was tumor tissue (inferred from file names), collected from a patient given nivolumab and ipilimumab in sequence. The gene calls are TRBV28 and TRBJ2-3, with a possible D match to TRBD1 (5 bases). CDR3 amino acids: CATRVSTDTQYF. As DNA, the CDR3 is TGTGCCACCAGGGTGAGCACAGATACGCAGTATTTT.